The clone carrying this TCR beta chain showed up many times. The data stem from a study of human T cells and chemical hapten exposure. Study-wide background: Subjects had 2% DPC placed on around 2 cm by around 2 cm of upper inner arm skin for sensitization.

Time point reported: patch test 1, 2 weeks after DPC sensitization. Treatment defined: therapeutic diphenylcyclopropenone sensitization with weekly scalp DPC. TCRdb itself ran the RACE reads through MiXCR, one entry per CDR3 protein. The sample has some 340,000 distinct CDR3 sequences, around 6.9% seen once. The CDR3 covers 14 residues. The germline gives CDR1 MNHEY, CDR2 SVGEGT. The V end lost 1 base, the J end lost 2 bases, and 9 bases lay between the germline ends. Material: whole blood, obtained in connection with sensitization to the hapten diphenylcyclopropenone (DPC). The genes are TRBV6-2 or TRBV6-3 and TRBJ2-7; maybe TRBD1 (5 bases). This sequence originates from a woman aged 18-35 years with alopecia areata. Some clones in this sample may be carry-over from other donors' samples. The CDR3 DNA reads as TGTGCCAGCAGTTACTTACAGGAGCCCTACGAGCAGTACTTC. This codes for CASSYLQEPYEQYF.